The 18 T cell receptor beta chains below were found in one sample sequenced in a study of shared clonotypes between healthy human individuals. TCRdb's copy holds only in-frame clones and misses some; the assay was immunoSEQ multiplex PCR. The profile covers under 650,000 clones, with about 95% appearing a single time and about 0.064% taken by the ten largest. Sequencing was carried out using naive CD4+ T cells sorted from blood. The subset denotes: CD45RA+ positively selected. These TCRs come from a woman in her 30s in good health.

This chain links TRBV29-1 with TRBJ1-1; 10 bases line up with TRBD1. Germline V gene sequence: CDR1 SQVTM, CDR2 ANQGSEA. There are 13 residues in the CDR3. Trimming at V came to 4 bases and at J to 2 bases, leaving 1 base not matched to a gene. CDR3 loop: CSVGDRGNTEAFF. The DNA of the CDR3 is TGCAGCGTTGGGGACAGGGGAAACACTGAAGCTTTCTTT. Filled out from reference TRBV29-1 and TRBJ1-1, the complete variable domain reads SAVISQKPSRDICQRGTSLTIQCQVDSQVTMMFWYRQQPGQSLTLIATANQGSEATYESGFVIDKFPISRPNLTFSTLTVSNMSPEDSSIYLCSVGDRGNTEAFFGQGTRLTVV.

The chain is built from TRBV5-1 and TRBJ1-5, with D possibly matching TRBD1 (5 bases). The CDR3 sequence is 15 residues long. Trimming left V 0 bases short and J 1 base short, with 8 bases between. Germline V gene lookup returns CDR1 SGHRS and CDR2 YFSETQ. CDR3 region: CASSLGGTSNQPQHF. CDR3 bases: TGCGCCAGCAGCTTGGGAGGGACCAGCAATCAGCCCCAGCATTTT. The entire variable domain, with the rest obtained from reference TRBV5-1 and TRBJ1-5, is as follows: KAGVTQTPRYLIKTRGQQVTLSCSPISGHRSVSWYQQTPGQGLQFLFEYFSETQRNKGNFPGRFSGRQFSNSRSEMNVSTLELGDSALYLCASSLGGTSNQPQHFGDGTRLSIL.

This sequence joins TRBV18 and TRBJ2-2, with 7 nucleotides matching TRBD2. The V gene's germline CDR1 is KGHSH and CDR2 LQKENI. The CDR3 is 16 residues long. The V gene end was trimmed by 3 bases and the J gene end by 1 base; junction bases not matched to a gene: 5. This CDR3 reads CASSPMSSGNTGELFF. The DNA of the CDR3 is TGTGCCAGCTCACCGATGTCTAGCGGGAACACCGGGGAGCTGTTTTTT.

V and J are TRBV5-4 and TRBJ2-7; the match to TRBD2 covers 10 bases. There are 13 residues in the CDR3. J lost 2 bases, V lost 6 bases, and 2 bases had no gene match. Looked up from germline, CDR1 is SGHNT and CDR2 is YYREEE (reference sequence). In nucleotides, the CDR3 is TGTGCCAGCACTACTAGCGGGACCTACGAGCAGTACTTC. Translation gives CASTTSGTYEQYF.

CDR3 DNA: TGTGCCAGCTCACCTCCCGGGACACCCTACAATGAGCAGTTCTTC. This sequence encodes CASSPPGTPYNEQFF. The chain has TRBV18 and TRBJ2-1, with TRBD1 as a possible D gene (6 bases). Germline lookup yields CDR1 KGHSH and CDR2 LQKENI. The CDR3 is made up of 15 amino acids. Trimming removed 3 bases at V and 2 bases at J, with 11 bases between.

The chain combines TRBV27 with TRBJ2-1; 9 bases line up with TRBD2. Germline V CDR1 and CDR2: MNHEY, SMNVEV (reference sequence). Trimming removed 6 bases from V and 4 bases from J; junction bases left unmatched: 10. CDR3 length equals 16 residues. The CDR3 DNA is TGTGCCAGCAGCACCGGGGCGCTAGCGGGATACAATGAGCAGTTCTTC. Translated, it gives CASSTGALAGYNEQFF.

The V gene is TRBV4-2, the J gene TRBJ1-6; D remains unclear. Germline assignment: CDR1 LGHNA and CDR2 YNFKEQ. CDR3 size: 16 residues. Trimming stripped 4 bases from V and 0 bases from J, with 10 bases between. CDR3 bases: TGTGCCAGCAGCCGAGAGAGGAGCTCCTATAATTCACCCCTCCACTTT. Amino acid sequence: CASSRERSSYNSPLHF.

The rearrangement links TRBV20-1 to TRBJ2-1; D ambiguous. The V gene lost 5 bases and the J gene lost 12 bases, with 11 bases spanning the gap. CDR1 and CDR2 from the germline V gene are DFQATT and SNEGSKA (reference sequence). The CDR3 is 10 residues long. The CDR3 DNA reads as TGCAGTGCTGCCCGCCAAAGGCAGTTCTTC. Translating it yields CSAARQRQFF.

The chain has TRBV28 and TRBJ2-5; 7 bases are shared with TRBD1. The J call is uncertain, as TRBJ2-7 better fits the DNA end. Germline V gives CDR1 MDHEN, CDR2 SYDVKM. CDR3 length: 13 residues. As DNA, the CDR3 is TGTGCCAGCAGTTTACGACAGGGCTACGAGCAGTACTTC. Protein sequence: CASSLRQGYEQYF.

This chain joins TRBV12-5 and TRBJ1-1; D might be TRBD1 (5 bases). Germline CDR1 and CDR2: LGHNT and FRNRAP. This CDR3 contains 15 residues. Trimming took off 0 bases at V and 2 bases at J, with 10 bases between the two ends. CDR3 protein: CASGLVGGENTEAFF. The CDR3 DNA sequence: TGTGCTAGTGGTTTGGTTGGAGGGGAAAACACTGAAGCTTTCTTT.

The chain is built from TRBV7-8 and TRBJ1-1, with D possibly being TRBD1 (6 bases). The CDR3 contains 13 residues. Deletions cut 5 bases from V and 1 base from J, with 8 bases between. The germline CDR1 and CDR2 sequences are SGHVS and FQNEAQ. CDR3 sequence reads: CASSPQGNTEAFF. CDR3 in DNA: TGTGCCAGCAGCCCACAGGGGAACACTGAAGCTTTCTTT.

The genes are TRBV6-6 and TRBJ1-5; no firm D call. Per the germline V gene, CDR1 is MNHNY and CDR2 is SVGAGI (reference sequence). V shed 6 bases and J shed 3 bases, with 18 bases lying between them. The length of the CDR3 is 16 residues. CDR3 coding DNA: TGTGCCAGCAGCCCAAGTATGACAAGAGCCAATCAGCCCCAGCATTTT. It specifies CASSPSMTRANQPQHF.

This clone was recorded once. This sequence joins TRBV6-5 and TRBJ2-3; D uncertain. CDR1 and CDR2 (germline): MNHEY, SVGAGI. Trimming pared 5 bases from V and 10 bases from J, leaving 16 bases between. This CDR3 is built from 13 residues. CDR3 protein: CASSGYGFVSQYF. The CDR3 DNA is TGTGCCAGCAGTGGGTATGGGTTTGTGTCGCAGTATTTT.

Here the CDR3 reads CASSLLAGTPYEQYF. CDR3 bases: TGTGCCAGCAGCTTGCTAGCGGGAACACCCTACGAGCAGTACTTC. The rearrangement links TRBV13 to TRBJ2-7, with TRBD2 identical over 9 bases. CDR1 and CDR2 (germline): PRHDT, FYEKMQ (reference sequence). V lost 3 bases, J lost 2 bases, and 5 bases stayed unmatched. The CDR3 spans 15 residues.

This clone is a singleton in its sample. The chain links TRBV19 to TRBJ2-2; 10 nucleotides match TRBD2. The J segment lost 5 bases and the V segment lost 2 bases, leaving 8 bases of the junction unmatched. CDR1 is LNHDA and CDR2 is SQIVND in the germline V gene (reference sequence). This CDR3 is built from 17 residues. The CDR3 sequence is CASSIISGRDYTGELFF. CDR3 sequence (DNA): TGTGCCAGTAGTATAATAAGCGGGAGGGATTATACCGGGGAGCTGTTTTTT.

The V call is TRBV2, the J call TRBJ1-5; tentatively, D is TRBD1 (5 bases). Trimming stripped 4 bases from V and 0 bases from J, with 13 bases between. Germline lookup yields CDR1 SNHLY and CDR2 FYNNEI. The CDR3 consists of 16 residues. The CDR3 DNA sequence: TGTGCCAGCAGTGGCCCAGGGAGCCTTAGCAATCAGCCCCAGCATTTT. As protein: CASSGPGSLSNQPQHF.

This chain uses TRBV6-1 with TRBJ2-7; 11 bases fit TRBD1. Trimming removed 6 bases from V and 3 bases from J; junction bases left unmatched: 7. The CDR3 length is 15 residues. CDR1 and CDR2 (germline): MNHNS, SASEGT. The CDR3 coding sequence is TGTGCCAGCAGAACCGGGACAGGGGGATTCTACGAGCAGTACTTC. It is translated as CASRTGTGGFYEQYF.

This clone was picked up a small number of times. V usage is TRBV5-1 and J usage is TRBJ1-1; a weak D match, TRBD1 (6 bases). This CDR3 has 14 amino acids. The V and J ends lost 0 bases and 0 bases respectively, with 6 bases between them. CDR1 is SGHRS, CDR2 YFSETQ, per germline. CDR3 residues: CASSLGDMNTEAFF. CDR3 in DNA: TGCGCCAGCAGCTTGGGGGACATGAACACTGAAGCTTTCTTT.